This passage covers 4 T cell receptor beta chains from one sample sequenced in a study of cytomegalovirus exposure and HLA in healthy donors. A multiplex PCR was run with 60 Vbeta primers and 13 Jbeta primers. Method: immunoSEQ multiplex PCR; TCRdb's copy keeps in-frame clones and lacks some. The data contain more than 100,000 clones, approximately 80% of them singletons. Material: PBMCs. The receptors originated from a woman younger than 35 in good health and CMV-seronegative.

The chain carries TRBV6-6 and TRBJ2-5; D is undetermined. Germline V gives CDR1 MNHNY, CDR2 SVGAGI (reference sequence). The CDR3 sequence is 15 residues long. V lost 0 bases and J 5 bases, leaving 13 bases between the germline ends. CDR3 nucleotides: TGTGCCAGCAGTTACTCGAGGCTAGTTTGGGAGACCCAGTACTTC. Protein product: CASSYSRLVWETQYF.

The CDR3 sequence is CASSDFLTGIGGNTIYF. CDR3 bases: TGTGCCAGCAGTGACTTCCTTACAGGGATAGGAGGAAACACCATATATTTT. The chain uses TRBV6-1 and TRBJ1-3; possible D gene TRBD1, 6 bases. Per germline, CDR1 MNHNS and CDR2 SASEGT. CDR3 length equals 17 residues. V gave up 3 bases and J gave up 4 bases, with 19 bases separating them.

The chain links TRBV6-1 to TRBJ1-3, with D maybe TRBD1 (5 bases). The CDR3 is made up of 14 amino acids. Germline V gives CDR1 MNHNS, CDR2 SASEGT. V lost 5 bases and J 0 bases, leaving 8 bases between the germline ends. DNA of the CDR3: TGTGCCAGCAGTAGACAGTACTCTGGAAACACCATATATTTT. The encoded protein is CASSRQYSGNTIYF.

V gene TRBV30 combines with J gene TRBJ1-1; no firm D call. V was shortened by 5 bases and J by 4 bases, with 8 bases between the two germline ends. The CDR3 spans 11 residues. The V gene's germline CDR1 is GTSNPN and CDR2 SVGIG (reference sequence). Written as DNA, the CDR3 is TGTGCCTGGGGGTCGGGCACTGAAGCTTTCTTT. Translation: CAWGSGTEAFF.